The T cell receptor (beta chain) under discussion was sequenced for a study of cytomegalovirus exposure and HLA in healthy donors. PCR used 60 Vbeta primers and 13 Jbeta primers. Clones were read by immunoSEQ multiplex PCR, and TCRdb kept only the in-frame ones, dropping some. The data show 250,000 or so clones, about nine tenths seen once. Turning to this clone: Its specificity is not known.

CDR1 is LNHDA, CDR2 SQIVND, per germline (reference sequence). CDR3 length: 14 amino acids. The ends were cut back, 1 base at V and 8 bases at J, with 14 bases in the middle. Regarding the study as a whole: The study flagged roughly 150 TCR beta chains as cytomegalovirus-associated. TCR beta chain V- and J-gene trimming was linked, in a later analysis, to a missense variant in DCLRE1C. Indistinguishable V segments, including TRBV6-2 and TRBV6-3, were excluded.

The clonotype was recovered from a girl between 2 and 10 years old in good health and CMV-seronegative. The chain employs TRBV19 and TRBJ1-2; D is unclear. Sequencing was done on a sample of PBMCs. The CDR3: CASSIAPGINGYTF. CDR3 DNA sequence: TGTGCCAGTAGTATAGCCCCGGGTATTAACGGCTACACCTTC. Variable domain in full (rest from reference TRBV19 and TRBJ1-2): DGGITQSPKYLFRKEGQNVTLSCEQNLNHDAMYWYRQDPGQGLRLIYYSQIVNDFQKGDIAEGYSVSREKKESFPLTVTSAQKNPTAFYLCASSIAPGINGYTFGSGTRLTVV.